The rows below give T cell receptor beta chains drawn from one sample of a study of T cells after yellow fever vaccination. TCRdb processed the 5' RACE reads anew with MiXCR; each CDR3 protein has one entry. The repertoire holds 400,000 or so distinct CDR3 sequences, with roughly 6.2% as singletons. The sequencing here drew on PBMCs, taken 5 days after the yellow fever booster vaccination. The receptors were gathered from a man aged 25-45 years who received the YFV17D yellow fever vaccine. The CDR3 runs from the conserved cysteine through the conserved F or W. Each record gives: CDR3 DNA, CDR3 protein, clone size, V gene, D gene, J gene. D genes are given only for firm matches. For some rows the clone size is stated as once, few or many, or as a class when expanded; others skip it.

CDR3 DNA: TGTGCCAGCAGCCTCTCCGGGACAGGAAACATTCAGTACTTC
CDR3 protein: CASSLSGTGNIQYF
clone size: .
V gene: TRBV7-9
D gene: TRBD1
J gene: TRBJ2-4

CDR3 DNA: TGTGCCCATTCCCGGGGGAATTTTAGCTCCTACGAGCAGTACTTC
CDR3 protein: CAHSRGNFSSYEQYF
clone size: .
V gene: TRBV10-3
D gene: .
J gene: TRBJ2-7

CDR3 DNA: TGTGCCAGCAGTGTAGCCATCCCGCGGGAGACCCAGTACTTC
CDR3 protein: CASSVAIPRETQYF
clone size: .
V gene: TRBV25-1
D gene: .
J gene: TRBJ2-5

CDR3 DNA: TGCGCCAGCAGCCCGGCAGGGATGGAGACCCAGTACTTC
CDR3 protein: CASSPAGMETQYF
clone size: many
V gene: TRBV10-1
D gene: .
J gene: TRBJ2-5

CDR3 DNA: TGCAGTGCTAGAGCTAGCGGTGAGACCCAGTACTTC
CDR3 protein: CSARASGETQYF
clone size: .
V gene: TRBV20-1
D gene: TRBD2
J gene: TRBJ2-5

CDR3 DNA: TGTGCCAGCAGCTTCAGACTAAGTGGCTACACCTTC
CDR3 protein: CASSFRLSGYTF
clone size: .
V gene: TRBV7-2
D gene: .
J gene: TRBJ1-2

CDR3 DNA: TGCGCCAGCAGCCCCGGACGGCCCTACGAGCAGTACTTC
CDR3 protein: CASSPGRPYEQYF
clone size: few
V gene: TRBV5-1
D gene: .
J gene: TRBJ2-7

CDR3 DNA: TGCGCCAGCAGCCCTCGAGTCTCATACAATGAGCAGTTCTTC
CDR3 protein: CASSPRVSYNEQFF
clone size: .
V gene: TRBV4-3
D gene: .
J gene: TRBJ2-1

CDR3 DNA: TGTGCCAGCAGTTACGACGCAAGCGCGGGACGCCAAGAGACCCAGTACTTC
CDR3 protein: CASSYDASAGRQETQYF
clone size: many
V gene: TRBV6-5
D gene: .
J gene: TRBJ2-5

CDR3 DNA: TGTGCCAGCAGCCTAGCGGGAGGCATAGGTAATACGCAGTATTTT
CDR3 protein: CASSLAGGIGNTQYF
clone size: .
V gene: TRBV7-2
D gene: TRBD2
J gene: TRBJ2-3

CDR3 DNA: TGCTGCCGAAGCCGGGAGGGCCAGTCGGCGCGGAATGAGCAGTTCTTC
CDR3 protein: CCRSREGQSARNEQFF
clone size: .
V gene: TRBV20-1
D gene: TRBD2
J gene: TRBJ2-1

CDR3 DNA: TGCGCCAGCAGCTTGGCAGGGTTCAGGGAAAAACTGTTTTTT
CDR3 protein: CASSLAGFREKLFF
clone size: few
V gene: TRBV5-1
D gene: .
J gene: TRBJ1-4

CDR3 DNA: TGCAGTGCCACACGGGGGGGGAACACTGAAGCTTTCTTT
CDR3 protein: CSATRGGNTEAFF
clone size: .
V gene: TRBV20-1
D gene: .
J gene: TRBJ1-1

CDR3 DNA: TGTGCCAGCAGTTTGCATAGAGGTGCCACTGAAGCTTTCTTT
CDR3 protein: CASSLHRGATEAFF
clone size: many
V gene: TRBV27
D gene: .
J gene: TRBJ1-1

CDR3 DNA: TGTGCCAGCAGCCAAGCCGGGACCACAGATACGCAGTATTTT
CDR3 protein: CASSQAGTTDTQYF
clone size: many
V gene: TRBV7-2
D gene: .
J gene: TRBJ2-3